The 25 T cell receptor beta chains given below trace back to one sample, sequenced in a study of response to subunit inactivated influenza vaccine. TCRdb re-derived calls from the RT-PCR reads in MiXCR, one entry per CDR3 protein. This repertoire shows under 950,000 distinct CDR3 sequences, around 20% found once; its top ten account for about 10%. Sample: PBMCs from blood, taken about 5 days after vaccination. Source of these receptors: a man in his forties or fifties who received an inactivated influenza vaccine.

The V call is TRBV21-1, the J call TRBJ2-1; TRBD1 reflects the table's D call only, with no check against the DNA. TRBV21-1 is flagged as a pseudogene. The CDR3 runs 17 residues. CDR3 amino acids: CASSLRLLTGRYNEQFF. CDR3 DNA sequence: TGTGCCAGCAGCCTACGACTCTTGACAGGGCGGTACAATGAGCAGTTCTTC.

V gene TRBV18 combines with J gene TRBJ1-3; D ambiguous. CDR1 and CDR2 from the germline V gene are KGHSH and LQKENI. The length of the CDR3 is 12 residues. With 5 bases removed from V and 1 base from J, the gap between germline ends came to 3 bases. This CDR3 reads CASSNSGNTIYF. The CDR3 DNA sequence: TGTGCCAGCTCAAATTCTGGAAACACCATATATTTT. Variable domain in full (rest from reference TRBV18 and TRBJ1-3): NAGVMQNPRHLVRRRGQEARLRCSPMKGHSHVYWYRQLPEEGLKFMVYLQKENIIDESGMPKERFSAEFPKEGPSILRIQQVVRGDSAAYFCASSNSGNTIYFGEGSWLTVV.

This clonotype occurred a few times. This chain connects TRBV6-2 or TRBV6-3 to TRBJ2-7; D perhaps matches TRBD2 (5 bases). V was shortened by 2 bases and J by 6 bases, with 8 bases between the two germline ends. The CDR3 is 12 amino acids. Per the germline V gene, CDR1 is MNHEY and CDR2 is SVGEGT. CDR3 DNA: TGTGCCAGCAGTTACACTGCGGGCGAGCAGTACTTC. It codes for CASSYTAGEQYF.

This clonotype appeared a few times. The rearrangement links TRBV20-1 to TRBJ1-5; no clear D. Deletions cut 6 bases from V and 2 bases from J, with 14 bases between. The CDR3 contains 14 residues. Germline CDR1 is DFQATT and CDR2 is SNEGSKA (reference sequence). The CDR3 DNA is TGCAGTGCAACCTTGGGAGCGCGCAATCAGCCCCAGCATTTT. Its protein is CSATLGARNQPQHF.

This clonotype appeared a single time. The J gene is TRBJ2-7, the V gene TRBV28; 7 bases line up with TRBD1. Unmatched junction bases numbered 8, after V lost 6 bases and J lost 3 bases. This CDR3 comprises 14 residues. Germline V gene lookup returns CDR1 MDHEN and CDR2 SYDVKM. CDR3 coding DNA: TGTGCCAGCAGACAGGGGCCGTACCGCTACGAGCAGTACTTC. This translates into CASRQGPYRYEQYF.

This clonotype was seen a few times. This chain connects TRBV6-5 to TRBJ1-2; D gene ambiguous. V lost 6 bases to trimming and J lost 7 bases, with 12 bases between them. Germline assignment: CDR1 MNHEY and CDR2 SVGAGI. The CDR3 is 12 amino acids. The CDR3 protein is CASSSGPIGYTF. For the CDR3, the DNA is TGTGCCAGCAGCTCAGGCCCCATTGGCTACACCTTC.

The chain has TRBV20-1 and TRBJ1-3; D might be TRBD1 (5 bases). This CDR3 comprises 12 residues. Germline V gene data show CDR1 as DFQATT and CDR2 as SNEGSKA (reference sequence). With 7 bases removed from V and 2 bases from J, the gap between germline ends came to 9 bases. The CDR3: CSGTGAGNTIYF. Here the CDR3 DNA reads TGCAGTGGCACGGGGGCTGGAAACACCATATATTTT.

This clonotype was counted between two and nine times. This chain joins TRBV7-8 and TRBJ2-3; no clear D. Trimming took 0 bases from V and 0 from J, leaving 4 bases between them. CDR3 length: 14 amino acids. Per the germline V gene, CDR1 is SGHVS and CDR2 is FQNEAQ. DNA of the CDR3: TGTGCCAGCAGCTTAGCGATTAGCACAGATACGCAGTATTTT. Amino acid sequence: CASSLAISTDTQYF.

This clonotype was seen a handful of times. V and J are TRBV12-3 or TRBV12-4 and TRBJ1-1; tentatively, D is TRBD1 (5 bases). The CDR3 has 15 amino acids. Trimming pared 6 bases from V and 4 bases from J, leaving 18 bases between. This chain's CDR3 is CASRPDGGVGTEAFF. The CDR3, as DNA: TGTGCCAGCAGACCTGATGGAGGGGTGGGCACTGAAGCTTTCTTT.

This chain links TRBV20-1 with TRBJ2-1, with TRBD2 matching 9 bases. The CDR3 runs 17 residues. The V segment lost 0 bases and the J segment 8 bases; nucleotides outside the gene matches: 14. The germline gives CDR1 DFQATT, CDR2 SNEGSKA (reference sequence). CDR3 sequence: CSARDTYAGGPVDEQFF. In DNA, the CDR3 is TGCAGTGCTAGAGATACATACGCGGGAGGGCCGGTCGATGAGCAGTTCTTC.

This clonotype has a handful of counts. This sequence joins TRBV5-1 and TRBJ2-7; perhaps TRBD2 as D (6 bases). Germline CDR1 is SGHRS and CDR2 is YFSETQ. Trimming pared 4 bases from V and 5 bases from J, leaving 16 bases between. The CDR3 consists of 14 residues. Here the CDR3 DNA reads TGCGCCAGCAGCGTGGGGGGATTCCGGGACGAGCAGTACTTC. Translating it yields CASSVGGFRDEQYF.

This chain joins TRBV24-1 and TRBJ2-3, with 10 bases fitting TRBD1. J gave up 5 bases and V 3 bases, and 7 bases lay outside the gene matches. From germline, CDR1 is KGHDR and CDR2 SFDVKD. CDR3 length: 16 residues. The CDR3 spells CATSDRRTGGEDTQYF. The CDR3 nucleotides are TGTGCCACCAGTGATCGACGGACAGGGGGGGAAGATACGCAGTATTTT.

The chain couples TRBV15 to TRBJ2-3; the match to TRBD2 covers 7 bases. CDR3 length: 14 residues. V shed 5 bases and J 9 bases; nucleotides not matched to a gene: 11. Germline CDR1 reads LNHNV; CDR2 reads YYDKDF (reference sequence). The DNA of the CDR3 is TGTGCCACCAGCGTAACCGGGGGGACCACCACGCAGTATTTT. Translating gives CATSVTGGTTTQYF.

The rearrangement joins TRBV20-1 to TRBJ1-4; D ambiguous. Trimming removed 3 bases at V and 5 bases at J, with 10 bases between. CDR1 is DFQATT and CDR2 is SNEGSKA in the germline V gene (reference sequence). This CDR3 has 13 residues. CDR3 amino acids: CSARRQRNEKLFF. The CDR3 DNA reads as TGCAGTGCTAGGCGGCAGAGAAATGAAAAACTGTTTTTT.

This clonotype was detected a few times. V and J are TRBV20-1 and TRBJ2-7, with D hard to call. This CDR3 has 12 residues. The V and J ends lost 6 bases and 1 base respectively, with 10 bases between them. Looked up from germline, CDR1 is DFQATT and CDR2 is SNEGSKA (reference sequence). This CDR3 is CSASPGSYEQYF. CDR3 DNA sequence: TGCAGTGCCAGCCCAGGATCCTACGAGCAGTACTTC.

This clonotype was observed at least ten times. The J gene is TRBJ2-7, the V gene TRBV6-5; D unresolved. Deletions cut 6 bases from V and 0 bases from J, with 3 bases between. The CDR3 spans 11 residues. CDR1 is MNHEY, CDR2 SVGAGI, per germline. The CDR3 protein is CASRNSYEQYF. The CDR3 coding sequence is TGTGCCAGCAGAAACTCCTACGAGCAGTACTTC.

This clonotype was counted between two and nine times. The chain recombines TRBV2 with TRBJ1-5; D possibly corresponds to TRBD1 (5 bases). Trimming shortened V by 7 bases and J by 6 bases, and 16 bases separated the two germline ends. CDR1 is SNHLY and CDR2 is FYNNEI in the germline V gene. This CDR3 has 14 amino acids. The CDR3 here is CASTPGQGAQPQHF. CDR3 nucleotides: TGTGCCAGCACCCCCGGTCAAGGGGCTCAGCCCCAGCATTTT.

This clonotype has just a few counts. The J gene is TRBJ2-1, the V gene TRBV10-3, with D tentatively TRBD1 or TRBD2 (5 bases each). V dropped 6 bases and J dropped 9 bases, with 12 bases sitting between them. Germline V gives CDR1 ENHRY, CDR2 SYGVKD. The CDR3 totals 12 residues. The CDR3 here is CAISSQGAEQFF. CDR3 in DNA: TGTGCCATCAGCTCGCAGGGAGCTGAGCAGTTCTTC.

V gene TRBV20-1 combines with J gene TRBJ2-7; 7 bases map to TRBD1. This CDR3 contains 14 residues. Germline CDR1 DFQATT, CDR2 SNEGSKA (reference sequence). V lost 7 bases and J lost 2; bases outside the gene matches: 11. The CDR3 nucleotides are TGCAGTGGAAGGGACAGCCACCCTCCCTACGAGCAGTACTTC. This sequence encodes CSGRDSHPPYEQYF.

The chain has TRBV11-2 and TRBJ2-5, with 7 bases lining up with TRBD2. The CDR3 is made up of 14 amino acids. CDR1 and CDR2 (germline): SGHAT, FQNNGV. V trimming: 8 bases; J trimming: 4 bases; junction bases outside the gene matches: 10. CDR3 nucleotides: TGTGCCAGCGCCCGGGACGGCGGGGGAGAGACCCAGTACTTC. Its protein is CASARDGGGETQYF.

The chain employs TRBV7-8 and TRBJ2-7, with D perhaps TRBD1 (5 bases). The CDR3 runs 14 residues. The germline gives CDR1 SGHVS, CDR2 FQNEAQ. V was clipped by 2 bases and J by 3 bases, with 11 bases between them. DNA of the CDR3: TGTGCCAGCAGCTTATTTGTGGGGCTCTACGAGCAGTACTTC. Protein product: CASSLFVGLYEQYF.

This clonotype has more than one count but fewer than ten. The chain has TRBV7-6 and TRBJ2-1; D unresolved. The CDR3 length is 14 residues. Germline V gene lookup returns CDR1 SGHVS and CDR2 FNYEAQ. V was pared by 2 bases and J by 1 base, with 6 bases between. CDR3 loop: CASSLPESYNEQFF. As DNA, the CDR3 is TGTGCCAGCAGCTTACCAGAGTCCTACAATGAGCAGTTCTTC.

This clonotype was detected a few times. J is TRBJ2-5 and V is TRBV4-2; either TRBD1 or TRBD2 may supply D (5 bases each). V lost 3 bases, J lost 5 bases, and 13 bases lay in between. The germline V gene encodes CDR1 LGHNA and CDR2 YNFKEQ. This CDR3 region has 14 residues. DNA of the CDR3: TGTGCCAGCAGCCAGGAGGACACGCAGGAGACCCAGTACTTC. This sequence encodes CASSQEDTQETQYF.

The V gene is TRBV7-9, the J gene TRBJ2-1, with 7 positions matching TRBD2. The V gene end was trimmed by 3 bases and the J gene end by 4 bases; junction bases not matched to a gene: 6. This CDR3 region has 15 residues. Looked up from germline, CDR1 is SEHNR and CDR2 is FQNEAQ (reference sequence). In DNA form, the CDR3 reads TGTGCCAGCAGCTTGTGGGAGGGCTTATACAATGAGCAGTTCTTC. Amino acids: CASSLWEGLYNEQFF.

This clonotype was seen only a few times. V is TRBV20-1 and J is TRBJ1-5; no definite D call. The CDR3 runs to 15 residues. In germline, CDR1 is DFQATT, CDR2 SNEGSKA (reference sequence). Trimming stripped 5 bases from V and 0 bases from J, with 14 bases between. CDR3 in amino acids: CSAFSGQFSNQPQHF. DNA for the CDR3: TGCAGTGCTTTCTCAGGTCAATTTAGCAATCAGCCCCAGCATTTT.